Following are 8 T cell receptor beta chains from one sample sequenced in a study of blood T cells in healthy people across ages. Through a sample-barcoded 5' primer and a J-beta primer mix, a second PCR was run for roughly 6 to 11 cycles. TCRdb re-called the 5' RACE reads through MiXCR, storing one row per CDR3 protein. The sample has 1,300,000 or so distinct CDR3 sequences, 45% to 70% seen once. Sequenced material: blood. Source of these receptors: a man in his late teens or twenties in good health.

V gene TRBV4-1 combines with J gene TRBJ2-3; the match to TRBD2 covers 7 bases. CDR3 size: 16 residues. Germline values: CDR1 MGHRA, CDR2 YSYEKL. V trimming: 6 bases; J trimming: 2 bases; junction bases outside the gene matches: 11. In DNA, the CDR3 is TGCGCCAGCAGAGGCTCCTCGACTAGCCCCACAGATACGCAGTATTTT. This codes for CASRGSSTSPTDTQYF.

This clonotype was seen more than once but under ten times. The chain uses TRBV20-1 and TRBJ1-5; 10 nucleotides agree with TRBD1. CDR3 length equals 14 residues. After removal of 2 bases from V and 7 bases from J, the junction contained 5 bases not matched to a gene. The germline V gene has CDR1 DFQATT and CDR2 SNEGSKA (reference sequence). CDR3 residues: CSARLRDRGQPQHF. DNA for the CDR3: TGCAGTGCTAGATTAAGGGACAGGGGCCAGCCCCAGCATTTT.

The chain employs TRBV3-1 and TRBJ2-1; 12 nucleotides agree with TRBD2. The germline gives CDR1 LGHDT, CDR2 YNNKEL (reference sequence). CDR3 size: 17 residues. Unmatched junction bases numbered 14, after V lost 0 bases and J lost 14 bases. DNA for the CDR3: TGTGCCAGCAGCCAAGAGAGGTTTGGACTAGCGGGGCCGAGAAAGTTCTTC. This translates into CASSQERFGLAGPRKFF.

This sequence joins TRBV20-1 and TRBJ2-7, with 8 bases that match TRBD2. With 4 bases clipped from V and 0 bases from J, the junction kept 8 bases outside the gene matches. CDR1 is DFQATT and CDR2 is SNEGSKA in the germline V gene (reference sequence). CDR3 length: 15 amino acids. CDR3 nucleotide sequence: TGCAGTGCTACCCCGCTAGCGGGCAGCTCCTACGAGCAGTACTTC. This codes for CSATPLAGSSYEQYF.

CDR3 amino acids: CALSPRIASTDTQYF. CDR3 in DNA: TGTGCCCTCTCCCCCCGAATCGCTAGCACAGATACGCAGTATTTT. V usage is TRBV7-2 and J usage is TRBJ2-3, with D hard to call. Trimming left V 11 bases short and J 0 bases short, with 18 bases between. The germline CDR1 and CDR2 sequences are SGHTA and FQGNSA. The CDR3 covers 15 residues.

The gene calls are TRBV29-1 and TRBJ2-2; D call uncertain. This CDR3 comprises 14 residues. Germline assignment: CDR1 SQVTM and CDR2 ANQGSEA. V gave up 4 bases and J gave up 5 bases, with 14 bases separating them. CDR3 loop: CSVVRMFGTGELFF. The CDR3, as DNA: TGCAGCGTTGTCCGGATGTTCGGTACCGGGGAGCTGTTTTTT.

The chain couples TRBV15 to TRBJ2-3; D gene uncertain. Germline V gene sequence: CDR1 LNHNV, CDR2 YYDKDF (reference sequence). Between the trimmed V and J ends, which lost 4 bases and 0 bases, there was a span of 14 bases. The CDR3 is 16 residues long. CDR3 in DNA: TGTGCCACCAGCACTCCCCTAGGAGTTAGCACAGATACGCAGTATTTT. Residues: CATSTPLGVSTDTQYF.

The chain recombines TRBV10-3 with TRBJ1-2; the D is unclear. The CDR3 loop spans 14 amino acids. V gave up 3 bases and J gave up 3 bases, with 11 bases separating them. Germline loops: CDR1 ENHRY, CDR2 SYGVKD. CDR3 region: CAISEPAGHYGYTF. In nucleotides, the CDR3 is TGTGCCATCAGTGAACCGGCAGGTCACTATGGCTACACCTTC.